The entry below gives a single T cell receptor (beta chain) sequence along with its context. Its antigen is not identified. Distinct nucleotide sequences in the sample also encode this CDR3. The sample belongs to a study of a mutant IDH1 vaccine in newly diagnosed glioma. Germline V gives CDR1 SGHRS, CDR2 YFSETQ. V was pared by 0 bases and J by 5 bases, with 6 bases between. This CDR3 has 12 amino acids. Regarding time point: week 47, end of study. All doses held 300 ug of mutant IDH1 20-mer peptide, with topical imiquimod. Clones were read by immunoSEQ multiplex PCR, and TCRdb kept only the in-frame ones, dropping some. This sample has tens of thousands of clones, with over 80% found just once.

The sequence was obtained from a young man with glioma. The chain recombines TRBV5-1 with TRBJ2-7; D gene unclear. Sequenced material: PBMCs, taken from a glioma patient whose treatment included an IDH1 peptide vaccine. The CDR3 is CASSLGGHEQYF. CDR3 sequence (DNA): TGCGCCAGCAGCTTGGGAGGACACGAGCAGTACTTC.